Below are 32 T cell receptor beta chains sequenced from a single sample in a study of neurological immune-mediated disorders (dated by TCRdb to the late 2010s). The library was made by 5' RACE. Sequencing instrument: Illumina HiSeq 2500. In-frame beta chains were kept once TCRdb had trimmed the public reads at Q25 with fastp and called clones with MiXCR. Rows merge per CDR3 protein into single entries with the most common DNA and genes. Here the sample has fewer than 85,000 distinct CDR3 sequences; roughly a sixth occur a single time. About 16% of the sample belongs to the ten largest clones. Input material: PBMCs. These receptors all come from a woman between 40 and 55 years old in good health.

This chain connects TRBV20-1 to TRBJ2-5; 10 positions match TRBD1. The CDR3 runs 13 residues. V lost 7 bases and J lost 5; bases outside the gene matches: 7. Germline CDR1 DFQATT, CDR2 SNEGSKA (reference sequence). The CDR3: CSVPDRGPETQYF. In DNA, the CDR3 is TGCAGTGTCCCCGACAGGGGGCCGGAGACCCAGTACTTC.

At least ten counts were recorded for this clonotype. CDR3 nucleotides: TGCGCCAGCAGCTTGAAGGGATCCTACAATGAGCAGTTCTTC. Encoded protein: CASSLKGSYNEQFF. The V call is TRBV5-1, the J call TRBJ2-1; D unresolved. Germline V gene lookup returns CDR1 SGHRS and CDR2 YFSETQ. CDR3 size: 14 residues. V was cut by 1 base and J by 1 base, with 6 bases left in between.

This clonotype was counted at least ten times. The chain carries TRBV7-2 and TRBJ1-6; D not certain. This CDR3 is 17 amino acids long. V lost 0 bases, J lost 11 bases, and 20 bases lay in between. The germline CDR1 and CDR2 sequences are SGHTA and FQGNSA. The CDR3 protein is CASSLAPKAQLGTPLHF. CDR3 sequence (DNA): TGTGCCAGCAGCTTAGCCCCCAAGGCCCAGCTTGGAACACCCCTCCACTTT.

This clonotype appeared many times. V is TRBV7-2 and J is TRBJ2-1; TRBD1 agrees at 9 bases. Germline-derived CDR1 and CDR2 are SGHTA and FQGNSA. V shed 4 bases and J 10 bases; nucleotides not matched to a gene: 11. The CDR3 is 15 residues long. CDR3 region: CASSSVGTGSEEQFF. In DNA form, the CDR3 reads TGTGCCAGCAGCTCGGTCGGGACAGGGTCAGAAGAGCAGTTCTTC.

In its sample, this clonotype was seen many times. CDR3 sequence: CANYGYTF. CDR3 nucleotides: TGTGCAAACTATGGGTACACCTTC. The gene calls are TRBV21-1 and TRBJ1-2. TRBV21-1 is classified as a pseudogene. This CDR3 has 8 amino acids.

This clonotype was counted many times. The CDR3 is CASRADVTETQYF. The CDR3 DNA follows: TGTGCCAGCAGGGCTGACGTGACGGAGACCCAGTACTTC. The chain combines TRBV2 with TRBJ2-5; no clear D. Trimming left V 6 bases short and J 5 bases short, with 13 bases between. Germline CDR1 reads SNHLY; CDR2 reads FYNNEI. The CDR3 contains 13 residues.

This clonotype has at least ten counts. The CDR3 bases are TGCGCCAGCAGCTTGGGTGGAGGGTACTCCAATGAGCAGTTCTTC. Amino acid sequence: CASSLGGGYSNEQFF. The V call is TRBV5-1, the J call TRBJ2-1, with D perhaps TRBD2 (6 bases). Germline V gives CDR1 SGHRS, CDR2 YFSETQ. The CDR3 contains 15 residues. V was shortened by 0 bases and J by 6 bases, with 13 bases between the two germline ends.

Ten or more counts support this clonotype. The CDR3 region has the DNA TGTGCCAGCAGCCCGACAGTTAGCAATCAGCCCCAGCATTTT. It translates to CASSPTVSNQPQHF. The chain combines TRBV12-3 or TRBV12-4 with TRBJ1-5; TRBD1 might be the D (5 bases). The ends were cut back, 6 bases at V and 0 bases at J, with 9 bases in the middle. The CDR3 extends over 14 amino acids.

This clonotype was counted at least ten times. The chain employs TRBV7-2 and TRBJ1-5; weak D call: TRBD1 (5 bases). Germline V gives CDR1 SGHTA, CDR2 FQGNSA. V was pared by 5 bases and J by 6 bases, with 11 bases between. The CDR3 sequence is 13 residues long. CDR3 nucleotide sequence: TGTGCCAGCAGCGAATACGGGGGTCAGCCCCAGCATTTT. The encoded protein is CASSEYGGQPQHF.

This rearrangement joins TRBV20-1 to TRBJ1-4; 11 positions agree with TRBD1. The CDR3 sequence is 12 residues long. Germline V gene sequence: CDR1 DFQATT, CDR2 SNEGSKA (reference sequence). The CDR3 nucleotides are TGCATACCGGGACAGGGGGATGAAAAACTGTTTTTT. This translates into CIPGQGDEKLFF.

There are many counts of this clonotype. CDR3 sequence (DNA): TGTGCCAGCAGCCAAGAACAGGGAAGCTCCTACGAGCAGTACTTC. This sequence encodes CASSQEQGSSYEQYF. The chain combines TRBV4-2 with TRBJ2-7; weak D call: TRBD1 (6 bases). The CDR3 runs 15 residues. Germline V lookup: CDR1 LGHNA, CDR2 YNFKEQ. Trimming left V 0 bases short and J 0 bases short, with 9 bases between.

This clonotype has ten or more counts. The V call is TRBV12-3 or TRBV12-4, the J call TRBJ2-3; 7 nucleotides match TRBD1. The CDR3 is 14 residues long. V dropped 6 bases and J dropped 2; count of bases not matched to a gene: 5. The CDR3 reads CASRLTGTTDTQYF. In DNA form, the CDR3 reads TGTGCCAGCAGGCTGACAGGGACCACAGATACGCAGTATTTT.

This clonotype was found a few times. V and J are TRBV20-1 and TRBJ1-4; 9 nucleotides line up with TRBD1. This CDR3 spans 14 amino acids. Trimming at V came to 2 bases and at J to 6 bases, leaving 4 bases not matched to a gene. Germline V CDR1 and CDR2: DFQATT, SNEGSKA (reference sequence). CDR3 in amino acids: CSARRQGGDEKLFF. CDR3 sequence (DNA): TGCAGTGCTAGAAGACAGGGGGGCGATGAAAAACTGTTTTTT.

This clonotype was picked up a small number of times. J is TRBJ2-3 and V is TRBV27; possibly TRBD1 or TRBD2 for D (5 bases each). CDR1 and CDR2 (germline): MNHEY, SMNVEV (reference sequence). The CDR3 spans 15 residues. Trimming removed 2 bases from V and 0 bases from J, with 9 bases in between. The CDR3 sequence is CASSLDGASTDTQYF. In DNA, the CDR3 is TGTGCCAGCAGTTTAGACGGGGCTAGCACAGATACGCAGTATTTT.

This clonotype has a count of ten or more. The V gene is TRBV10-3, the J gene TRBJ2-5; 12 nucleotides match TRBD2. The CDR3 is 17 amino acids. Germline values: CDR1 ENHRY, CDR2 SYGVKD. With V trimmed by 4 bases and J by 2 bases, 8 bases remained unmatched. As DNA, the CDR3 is TGTGCCATCAGTGGCGCTAGCGGGGGGGATGATCAAGAGACCCAGTACTTC. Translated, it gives CAISGASGGDDQETQYF.

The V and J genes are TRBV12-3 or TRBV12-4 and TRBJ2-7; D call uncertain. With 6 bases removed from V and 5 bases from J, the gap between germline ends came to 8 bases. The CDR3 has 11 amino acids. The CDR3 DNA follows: TGTGCCAGCAGCCTCGGGCACGAGCAGTACTTC. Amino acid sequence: CASSLGHEQYF.

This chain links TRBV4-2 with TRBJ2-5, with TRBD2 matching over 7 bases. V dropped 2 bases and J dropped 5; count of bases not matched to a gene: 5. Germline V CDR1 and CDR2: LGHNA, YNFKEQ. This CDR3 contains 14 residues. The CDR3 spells CASSQQLARETQYF. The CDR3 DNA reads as TGTGCCAGCAGCCAACAACTAGCGAGGGAGACCCAGTACTTC.

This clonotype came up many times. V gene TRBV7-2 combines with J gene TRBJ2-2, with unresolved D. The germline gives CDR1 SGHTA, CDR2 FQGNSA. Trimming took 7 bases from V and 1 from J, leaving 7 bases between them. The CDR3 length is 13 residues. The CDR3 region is CASIMGNTGELFF. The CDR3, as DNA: TGTGCCAGCATAATGGGGAACACCGGGGAGCTGTTTTTT.

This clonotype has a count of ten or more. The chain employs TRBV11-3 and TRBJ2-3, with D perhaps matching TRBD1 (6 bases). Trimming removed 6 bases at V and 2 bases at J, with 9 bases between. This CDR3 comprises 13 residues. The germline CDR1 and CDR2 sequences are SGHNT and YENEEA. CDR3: CASRRTATDTQYF. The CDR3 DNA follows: TGTGCCAGCAGAAGGACAGCCACAGATACGCAGTATTTT.

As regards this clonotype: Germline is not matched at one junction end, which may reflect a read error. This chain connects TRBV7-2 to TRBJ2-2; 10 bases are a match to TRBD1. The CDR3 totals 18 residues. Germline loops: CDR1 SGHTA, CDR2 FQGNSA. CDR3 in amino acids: CANSKGQGSLGDTGELFF. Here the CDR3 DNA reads TGTGCCAACAGCAAGGGACAGGGGTCGCTTGGGGACACCGGGGAGCTGTTTTTT.

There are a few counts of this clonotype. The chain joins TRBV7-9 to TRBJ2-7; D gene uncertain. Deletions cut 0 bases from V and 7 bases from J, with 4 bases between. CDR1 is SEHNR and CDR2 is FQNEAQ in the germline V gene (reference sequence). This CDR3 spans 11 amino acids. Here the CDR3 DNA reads TGTGCCAGCAGCTTAGCAAGGGAGCAGTACTTC. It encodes CASSLAREQYF.

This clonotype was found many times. The CDR3 sequence is CASSPGLYSNQPQHF. The CDR3 nucleotides are TGTGCCAGCAGTCCCGGACTGTATAGCAATCAGCCCCAGCATTTT. The chain combines TRBV12-3 or TRBV12-4 with TRBJ1-5, with D unclear. The V end lost 5 bases, the J end lost 0 bases, and 11 bases lay between the germline ends. This CDR3 comprises 15 residues.

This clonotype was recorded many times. CDR3 nucleotide sequence: TGTGCCAGCAGCCCCGGGCCCTCCTACGAGCAGTACTTC. It is translated as CASSPGPSYEQYF. The genes are TRBV5-6 and TRBJ2-7; D not resolved. This CDR3 contains 13 residues. The V and J ends lost 4 bases and 0 bases respectively, with 8 bases between them. Germline-derived CDR1 and CDR2 are SGHDT and YYEEEE.

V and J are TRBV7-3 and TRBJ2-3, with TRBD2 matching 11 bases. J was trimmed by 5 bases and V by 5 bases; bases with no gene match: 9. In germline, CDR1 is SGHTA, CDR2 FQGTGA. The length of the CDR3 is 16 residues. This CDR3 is CASSPNSGGGRDTQYF. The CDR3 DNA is TGTGCCAGCAGCCCTAATAGCGGGGGGGGCCGAGATACGCAGTATTTT. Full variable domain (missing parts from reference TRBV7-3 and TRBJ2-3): GAGVSQTPSNKVTEKGKYVELRCDPISGHTALYWYRQSLGQGPEFLIYFQGTGAADDSGLPNDRFFAVRPEGSVSTLKIQRTERGDSAVYLCASSPNSGGGRDTQYFGPGTRLTVL.

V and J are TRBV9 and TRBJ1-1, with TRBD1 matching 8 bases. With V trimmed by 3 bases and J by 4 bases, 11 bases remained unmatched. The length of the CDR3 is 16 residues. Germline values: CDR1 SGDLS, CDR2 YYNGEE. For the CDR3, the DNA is TGTGCCAGCAGCGCGGGGACAGGCAAAGGGGCCACTGAAGCTTTCTTT. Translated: CASSAGTGKGATEAFF.

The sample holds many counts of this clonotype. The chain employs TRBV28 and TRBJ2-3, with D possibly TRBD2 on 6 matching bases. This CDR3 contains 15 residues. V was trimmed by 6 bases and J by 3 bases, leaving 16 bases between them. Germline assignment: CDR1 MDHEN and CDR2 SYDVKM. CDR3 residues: CASSLAGSGTDTQYF. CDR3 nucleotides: TGTGCCAGCAGCCTGGCGGGGTCTGGAACAGATACGCAGTATTTT.

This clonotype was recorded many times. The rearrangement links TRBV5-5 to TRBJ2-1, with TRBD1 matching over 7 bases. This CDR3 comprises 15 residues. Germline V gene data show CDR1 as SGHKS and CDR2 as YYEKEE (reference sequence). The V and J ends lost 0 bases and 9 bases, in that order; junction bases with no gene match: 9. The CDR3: CASSLGVTGSSEQFF. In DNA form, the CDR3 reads TGTGCCAGCAGCTTGGGGGTGACAGGGTCGAGTGAGCAGTTCTTC.

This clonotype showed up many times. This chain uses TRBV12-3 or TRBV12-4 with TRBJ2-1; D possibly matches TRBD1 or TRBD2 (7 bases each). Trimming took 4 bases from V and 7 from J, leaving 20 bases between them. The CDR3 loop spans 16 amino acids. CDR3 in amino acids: CASSSPGQLGGNEQFF. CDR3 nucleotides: TGTGCCAGCAGTTCGCCGGGACAGCTGGGGGGGAATGAGCAGTTCTTC.

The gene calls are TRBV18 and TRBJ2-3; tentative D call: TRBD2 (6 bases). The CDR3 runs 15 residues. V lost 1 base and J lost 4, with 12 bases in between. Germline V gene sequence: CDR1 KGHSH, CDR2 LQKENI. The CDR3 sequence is CASSPLTGVSDTQYF. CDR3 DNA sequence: TGTGCCAGCTCACCACTAACGGGGGTGTCAGATACGCAGTATTTT.

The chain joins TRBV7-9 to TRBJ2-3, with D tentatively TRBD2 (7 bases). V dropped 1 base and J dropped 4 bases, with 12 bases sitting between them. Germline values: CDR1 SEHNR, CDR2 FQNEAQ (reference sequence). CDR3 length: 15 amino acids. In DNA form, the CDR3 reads TGTGCCAGCAGCTTAGGTTCGGGGGGCTCAGATACGCAGTATTTT. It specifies CASSLGSGGSDTQYF.

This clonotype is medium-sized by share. This CDR3 reads CSVEARASTEAFF. Written as DNA, the CDR3 is TGCAGCGTTGAGGCCCGGGCTAGCACTGAAGCTTTCTTT. The J gene is TRBJ1-1, the V gene TRBV29-1; no clear D gene. Germline CDR1 SQVTM, CDR2 ANQGSEA. The CDR3 consists of 13 residues. V was pared by 3 bases and J by 4 bases, with 12 bases between.

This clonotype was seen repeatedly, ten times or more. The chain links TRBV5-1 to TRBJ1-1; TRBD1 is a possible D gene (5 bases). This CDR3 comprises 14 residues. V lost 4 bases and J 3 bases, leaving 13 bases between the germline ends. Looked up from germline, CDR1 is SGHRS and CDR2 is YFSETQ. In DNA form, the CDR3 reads TGCGCCAGCAGCGTCCAGGGTTTGGACACTGAAGCTTTCTTT. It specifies CASSVQGLDTEAFF.